What follows are 8 T cell receptor beta chains derived from one specimen sequenced in a study of blood T cells in healthy people across ages. PCR was performed a second time for about 7 to 11 cycles using a sample-barcoded 5' primer and a J-beta primer mix. In TCRdb, the 5' RACE reads were re-called with MiXCR into one record per CDR3 protein. The table has over 600,000 distinct CDR3 sequences, 56% seen once. The sample comprised blood. The origin of the receptors is a man aged 35 to 55 in good health.

V gene TRBV12-3 or TRBV12-4 combines with J gene TRBJ2-1; 9 bases align to TRBD2. CDR3 length equals 14 residues. Trimming removed 6 bases from V and 7 bases from J; junction bases left unmatched: 7. The CDR3 protein is CASRVGTSRNEQFF. CDR3 in DNA: TGTGCCAGCAGAGTGGGGACTAGCAGAAATGAGCAGTTCTTC.

This clonotype was seen a handful of times. This chain's CDR3 is CASSNRGGGSYNEQFF. The CDR3 nucleotides are TGTGCCAGCAGCAACCGAGGCGGTGGGTCCTACAATGAGCAGTTCTTC. This sequence joins TRBV12-3 or TRBV12-4 and TRBJ2-1; no definite D call. Trimming removed 6 bases at V and 1 base at J, with 16 bases between. The CDR3 has 16 residues.

This clonotype has more than one count but fewer than ten. The J gene is TRBJ2-5, the V gene TRBV9; D ambiguous. V lost 0 bases to trimming and J lost 8 bases, with 14 bases between them. This CDR3 region has 14 residues. Germline V lookup: CDR1 SGDLS, CDR2 YYNGEE. The CDR3 loop is CASSVGVGRGTQYF. The CDR3 DNA reads as TGTGCCAGCAGCGTAGGTGTTGGACGCGGTACCCAGTACTTC.

The sample holds one count of this clonotype. The rearrangement joins TRBV5-1 to TRBJ1-5, with D possibly being TRBD1 (6 bases). Trimming took off 1 base at V and 7 bases at J, with 15 bases between the two ends. The CDR3 length is 15 residues. Germline V CDR1 and CDR2: SGHRS, YFSETQ. DNA of the CDR3: TGCGCCAGCAGCTTGAAGGGGGGGACGGAACAGCCCCAGCATTTT. Translating it yields CASSLKGGTEQPQHF.

Worth noting for this clonotype: This sequence may be a read error, since a much larger clone differs from it by one base. The chain carries TRBV7-2 and TRBJ1-5; tentative D call: TRBD1 (5 bases). The V end lost 1 base, the J end lost 4 bases, and 14 bases lay between the germline ends. The CDR3 runs to 16 residues. Germline CDR1 is SGHTA and CDR2 is FQGNSA. The CDR3, as DNA: TGTGCCAGCAGCTTAGGTATAGGGACCAAAAATCAGCCCCAGCATTTT. Its translation: CASSLGIGTKNQPQHF.

The V gene is TRBV21-1, the J gene TRBJ2-7; the tabulated D call, TRBD2, remains unverified against the DNA. TRBV21-1 is assigned pseudogene status. The CDR3 extends over 20 amino acids. CDR3 nucleotide sequence: TGTGCCAGCAGCAAAACCTTTGGGACTCAGCTAGAGCGGGGGGACAATGAGCAGTACTTC. It codes for CASSKTFGTQLERGDNEQYF.

This clonotype turned up a few times. The rearrangement links TRBV11-3 to TRBJ2-5; D is uncertain. Germline CDR1 is SGHNT and CDR2 is YENEEA. V lost 5 bases, J lost 0 bases, and 10 bases lay in between. The CDR3 is 14 residues long. The CDR3 coding sequence is TGTGCCAGCAGCCTCATCCGAAACCAAGAGACCCAGTACTTC. This gives the protein CASSLIRNQETQYF.

This clonotype has more than one count but fewer than ten. The chain has TRBV5-4 and TRBJ1-5, with D unclear. V was clipped by 4 bases and J by 4 bases, with 9 bases between them. CDR1 SGHNT and CDR2 YYREEE come from the germline V gene (reference sequence). This CDR3 is built from 13 residues. The chain's CDR3 is CASSPGQNQPQHF. The CDR3 DNA follows: TGTGCCAGCAGCCCTGGCCAAAATCAGCCCCAGCATTTT.